A single sample gave rise to the 12 T cell receptor beta chains below, sequenced in a study of regulatory T cells. Primers: 52 TRBV forward and 13 TRBJ reverse. The protocol was immunoSEQ multiplex PCR, while the TCRdb copy is restricted to in-frame clones and leaves out a portion. The sample lists just over 20,000 clones, roughly 93% occurring once. Sequenced material: CD8+ T cells sorted from blood. These receptors came from a child under 10 years old with CD3G deficiency.

This clone was seen only once. Written as DNA, the CDR3 is TGTGCCAGCAGTTCCTTCGGACAGGGTCCCGAGCAGTACTTC. Protein sequence: CASSSFGQGPEQYF. The chain uses TRBV28 and TRBJ2-7, with 8 bases that match TRBD1. The CDR3 sequence is 14 residues long. The V gene's germline CDR1 is MDHEN and CDR2 SYDVKM. V dropped 4 bases and J dropped 6; count of bases not matched to a gene: 8.

V gene TRBV19 combines with J gene TRBJ1-1; D perhaps matches TRBD1 (5 bases). Germline-derived CDR1 and CDR2 are LNHDA and SQIVND (reference sequence). V lost 5 bases to trimming and J lost 0 bases, with 10 bases between them. The CDR3 consists of 14 residues. The CDR3 loop reads CASSFAGMNTEAFF. CDR3 DNA: TGTGCCAGTAGTTTCGCAGGGATGAACACTGAAGCTTTCTTT.

CDR3 DNA: TGTGCCAGCACAACTAGCGGGAGGCAAAATGAGCAGTTCTTC. Its translation: CASTTSGRQNEQFF. This sequence joins TRBV6-4 and TRBJ2-1; 12 bases agree with TRBD2. The CDR3 is 14 amino acids. After removal of 7 bases from V and 7 bases from J, the junction contained 5 bases not matched to a gene. The germline V gene has CDR1 MRHNA and CDR2 SNTAGT.

This clone was observed a handful of times. This rearrangement joins TRBV20-1 to TRBJ1-2; D may be TRBD1 (6 bases). This CDR3 has 10 amino acids. With 8 bases removed from V and 5 bases from J, the gap between germline ends came to 9 bases. CDR1 DFQATT and CDR2 SNEGSKA come from the germline V gene (reference sequence). Here the CDR3 reads CSSGTYGYTF. The CDR3 coding sequence is TGCAGTTCCGGGACATATGGCTACACCTTC.

The rearrangement links TRBV27 to TRBJ2-7; 11 nucleotides line up with TRBD2. This CDR3 is built from 14 residues. CDR1 MNHEY and CDR2 SMNVEV come from the germline V gene (reference sequence). V trimming: 6 bases; J trimming: 2 bases; junction bases outside the gene matches: 3. The CDR3 nucleotides are TGTGCCAGCAGACTTAGCGGGAGGGCCTACGAGCAGTACTTC. Translation: CASRLSGRAYEQYF.

This clone occurred once. The CDR3 here is CASSISGGSYNEQFF. The CDR3 DNA reads TGTGCCAGTAGTATTAGCGGTGGCTCCTACAATGAGCAGTTCTTC. The chain employs TRBV19 and TRBJ2-1; tentative D call: TRBD2 (6 bases). CDR1 and CDR2 from the germline V gene are LNHDA and SQIVND (reference sequence). This CDR3 region has 15 residues. The V gene lost 3 bases and the J gene lost 0 bases, with 9 bases spanning the gap.

The chain combines TRBV6-1 with TRBJ2-5; TRBD2 matches 8 bases. After removal of 4 bases from V and 2 bases from J, the junction contained 6 bases not matched to a gene. CDR1 MNHNS and CDR2 SASEGT come from the germline V gene. The CDR3 has 15 amino acids. The DNA for the CDR3 is TGTGCCAGCAGTGCGTTACTAGCGGTTCAAGAGACCCAGTACTTC. It specifies CASSALLAVQETQYF.

The chain links TRBV7-9 to TRBJ2-7, with 8 bases lining up with TRBD2. V shed 2 bases and J 7 bases; nucleotides not matched to a gene: 4. From germline, CDR1 is SEHNR and CDR2 FQNEAQ (reference sequence). There are 13 residues in the CDR3. CDR3 coding DNA: TGTGCCAGCAGCTTAAGCGGGGGTGGAGAGCAGTACTTC. This gives the protein CASSLSGGGEQYF.

The chain carries TRBV4-1 and TRBJ2-5; D is unclear. Looked up from germline, CDR1 is MGHRA and CDR2 is YSYEKL. With 0 bases removed from V and 4 bases from J, the gap between germline ends came to 9 bases. This CDR3 spans 14 amino acids. CDR3 sequence reads: CASSQEGLGETQYF. The CDR3 DNA reads TGCGCCAGCAGCCAAGAAGGGCTTGGAGAGACCCAGTACTTC.

The rearrangement links TRBV28 to TRBJ2-7, with TRBD1 matching 7 bases. CDR1 MDHEN and CDR2 SYDVKM come from the germline V gene. V lost 3 bases and J lost 2; bases outside the gene matches: 7. The CDR3 covers 15 residues. The CDR3 DNA is TGTGCCAGCAGTTTCACAGGGGAATTCCCCTACGAGCAGTACTTC. Residues: CASSFTGEFPYEQYF.

This clone was seen only once. The chain has TRBV28 and TRBJ1-2; no firm D call. V lost 3 bases to trimming and J lost 8 bases, with 10 bases between them. The CDR3 is 12 amino acids. CDR1 and CDR2 (germline): MDHEN, SYDVKM. The CDR3 nucleotides read TGTGCCAGCAGTTTCCGCAGAAGCGGCTACACCTTC. This translates into CASSFRRSGYTF.

A single count supports this clone. This chain connects TRBV28 to TRBJ2-7; 11 bases are shared with TRBD2. Losses at the gene ends were 4 bases for V and 2 bases for J; bases not matched to a gene: 4. In germline, CDR1 is MDHEN, CDR2 SYDVKM. The CDR3 loop spans 15 amino acids. Here the CDR3 reads CASSSRLAGTYEQYF. The CDR3 DNA is TGTGCCAGCAGTTCCAGACTAGCGGGAACCTACGAGCAGTACTTC. The whole variable domain, filled in from reference TRBV28 and TRBJ2-7, reads DVKVTQSSRYLVKRTGEKVFLECVQDMDHENMFWYRQDPGLGLRLIYFSYDVKMKEKGDIPEGYSVSREKKERFSLILESASTNQTSMYLCASSSRLAGTYEQYFGPGTRLTVT.